The T cell receptor beta chain described here comes from a study of T cell responses to AZD1222 COVID-19 vaccine (dated by TCRdb to about 2021). About the investigation overall: TCR sequencing covered about 230 trial participants: roughly 200 given two doses of AZD1222 and around 26 given two doses of MenACWY control vaccine. Trial participants were enrolled by age into subgroups of 18-55, 56-69 and 70-plus years, and roughly 150, 30 and 60 TCR-sequenced participants, respectively, were included in these subgroups. Study-wide findings and limitations: Because no day 14 peak-response samples were available, repertoires were characterized only after the peak T cell response. Participants were mostly white British, with more females than males. The authors suggested clonal diversity may have been underestimated. Vaccine-associated CD4 TCRs spanned the whole spike protein, with dominant responses in regions 160-218 and 743-854. Only six AZD1222 recipients were SARS-CoV-2 seropositive at baseline, limiting conclusions about previously exposed vaccinees. The 56-69-year group was small, and its depth increase did not reach significance, likely because of low power. After two AZD1222 doses, spike-specific TCR breadth and depth were significantly higher than at day 0 and than in MenACWY recipients. Nearly half of unique spike-specific TCRs reportedly recognized epitopes outside regions mutated in the B.1.351 and B.1.1.7 variants.

The CDR3 regions of human TCRbeta chains were subjected to immunosequencing. On the study's bioinformatics: TCRs in the repertoires were compared against a reference library of SARS-CoV-2-specific TCRs that had been generated with the MIRA antigen-specificity platform. Breadth was defined as the fraction of unique TCRs that were SARS-CoV-2-associated, and depth was defined as the fraction of total T cells that were SARS-CoV-2-associated. Using the MIRA data, each spike-specific TCR was mapped to the spike region that the TCR reacts to and placed in a CD4 or CD8 class. Log10-transformed breadth and depth values were compared by one-way ANOVA with Sidak's multiple comparisons tests. TCRdb obtained this table from immuneACCESS and retained in-frame rearrangements with V and J assigned. These tables miss some clones; where compared with another copy, unresolved V genes account for less than half of the shortfall, and the remainder is unexplained. Clone size and V and J calls were adopted from that table, with D and trimming inferred from the DNA. For this sample there are 70,000 to 95,000 clones; about 90% appear just once. The ten largest make up approximately 2.6% of the sample.

The germline V gene encodes CDR1 LNHDA and CDR2 SQIVND (reference sequence). V is pruned by 7 bases and J by 0 bases, leaving 19 bases of the junction without a gene match. The CDR3 sequence holds 21 residues, the cysteine and phenylalanine included. Only the CDR3 portion is preserved as DNA: 63 bases, with reading frame beginning at the first base. The time point label, read with the paper, signifies: baseline before first vaccination. The treatment or condition label for this specimen denotes: meningococcal conjugate vaccine given as trial control. Vaccinee samples came from UK trials COV001 and COV002, including a single-blind randomized controlled phase 2/3 trial of AZD1222 (ChAdOx1 nCoV-19) in healthy adults. For TCRbeta chain sequencing, PBMC samples were collected from trial participants at day 0 and at day 28 after the second dose. This clone was observed once. This clone's antigen is unknown. Base-call qualities are not available, and no considerably larger clone is one nucleotide away.

The receptor was isolated from an adult in good health. The sequence is built from TRBV19 and TRBJ2-4, with 12 central nucleotides matching TRBD1. The starting material was peripheral blood, obtained on day 0 of MenACWY control vaccination. At the DNA level, the sequence is TGTGCCAGTACCAGGGGACAGGGGGCCCACTGGAGACCATTAGCCAAAAACATTCAGTACTTC. It translates as CASTRGQGAHWRPLAKNIQYF. Joined to the reference TRBV19 and TRBJ2-4 proteins, this CDR3 gives the full variable domain: DGGITQSPKYLFRKEGQNVTLSCEQNLNHDAMYWYRQDPGQGLRLIYYSQIVNDFQKGDIAEGYSVSREKKESFPLTVTSAQKNPTAFYLCASTRGQGAHWRPLAKNIQYFGAGTRLSVL.